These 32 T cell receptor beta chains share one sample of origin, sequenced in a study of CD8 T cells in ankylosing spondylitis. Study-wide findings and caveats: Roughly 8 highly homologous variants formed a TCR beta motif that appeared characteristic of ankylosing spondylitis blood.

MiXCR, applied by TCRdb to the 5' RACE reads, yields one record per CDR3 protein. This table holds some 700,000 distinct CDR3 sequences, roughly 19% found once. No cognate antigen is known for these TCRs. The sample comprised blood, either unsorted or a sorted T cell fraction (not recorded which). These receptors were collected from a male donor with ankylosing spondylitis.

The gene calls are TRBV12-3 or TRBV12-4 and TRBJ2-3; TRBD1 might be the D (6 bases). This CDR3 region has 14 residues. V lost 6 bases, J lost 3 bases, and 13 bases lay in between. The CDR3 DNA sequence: TGTGCCAGCAGCCAAGACAGGACTACAGATACGCAGTATTTT. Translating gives CASSQDRTTDTQYF.

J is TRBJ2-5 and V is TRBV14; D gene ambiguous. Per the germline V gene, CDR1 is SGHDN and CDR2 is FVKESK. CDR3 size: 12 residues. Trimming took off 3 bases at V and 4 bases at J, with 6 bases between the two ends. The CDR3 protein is CASSHRGETQYF. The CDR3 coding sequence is TGTGCCAGCAGCCACCGAGGAGAGACCCAGTACTTC. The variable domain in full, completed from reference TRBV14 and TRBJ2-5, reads EAGVTQFPSHSVIEKGQTVTLRCDPISGHDNLYWYRRVMGKEIKFLLHFVKESKQDESGMPNNRFLAERTGGTYSTLKVQPAELEDSGVYFCASSHRGETQYFGPGTRLLVL.

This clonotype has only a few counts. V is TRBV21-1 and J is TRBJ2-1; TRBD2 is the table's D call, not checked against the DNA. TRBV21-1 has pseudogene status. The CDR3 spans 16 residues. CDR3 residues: CASKRFSGSSYNEQFF. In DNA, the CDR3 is TGTGCCAGCAAACGTTTTAGCGGAAGCTCCTACAATGAGCAGTTCTTC.

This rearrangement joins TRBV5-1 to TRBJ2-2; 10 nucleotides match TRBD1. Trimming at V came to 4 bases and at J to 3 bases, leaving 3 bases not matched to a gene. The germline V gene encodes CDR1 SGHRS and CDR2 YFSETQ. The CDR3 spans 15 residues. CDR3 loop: CASSPDRGHTGELFF. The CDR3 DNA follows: TGCGCCAGCAGCCCCGACAGGGGGCACACCGGGGAGCTGTTTTTT.

CDR3 coding DNA: TGTGCCAGCACCCCGGGACTAGCGGGAGGTCGGAGCACCGGGGAGCTGTTTTTT. It codes for CASTPGLAGGRSTGELFF. This sequence joins TRBV3-1 and TRBJ2-2, with 15 bases matching TRBD2. The CDR3 is 18 amino acids. CDR1 is LGHDT and CDR2 is YNNKEL in the germline V gene (reference sequence). V was pared by 7 bases and J by 4 bases, with 10 bases of the junction left unmatched.

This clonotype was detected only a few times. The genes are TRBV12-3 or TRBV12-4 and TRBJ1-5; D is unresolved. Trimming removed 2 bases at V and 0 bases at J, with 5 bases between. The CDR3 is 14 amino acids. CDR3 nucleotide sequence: TGTGCCAGCAGTTTAAAGGTTAGCAATCAGCCCCAGCATTTT. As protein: CASSLKVSNQPQHF.

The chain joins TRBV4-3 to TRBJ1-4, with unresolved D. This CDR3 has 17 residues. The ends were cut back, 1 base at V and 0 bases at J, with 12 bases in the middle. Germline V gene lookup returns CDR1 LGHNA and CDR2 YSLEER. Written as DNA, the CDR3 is TGCGCCAGCAGCCAAGGGACCCGGGCTTCAACTAATGAAAAACTGTTTTTT. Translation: CASSQGTRASTNEKLFF.

The CDR3 protein is CASSASGEGSYEQYF. CDR3 nucleotide sequence: TGTGCCAGCAGCGCTTCAGGGGAAGGGTCCTACGAGCAGTACTTC. V gene TRBV9 combines with J gene TRBJ2-7, with a tentative D call TRBD1 (6 bases). The V end lost 3 bases, the J end lost 1 base, and 14 bases lay between the germline ends. CDR3 length: 15 residues. Looked up from germline, CDR1 is SGDLS and CDR2 is YYNGEE.

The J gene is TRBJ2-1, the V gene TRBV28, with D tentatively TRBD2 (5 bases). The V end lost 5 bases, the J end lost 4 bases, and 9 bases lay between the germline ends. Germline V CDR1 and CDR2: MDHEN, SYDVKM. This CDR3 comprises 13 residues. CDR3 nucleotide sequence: TGTGCCAGCAGTATCGGGATGTACAATGAGCAGTTCTTC. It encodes CASSIGMYNEQFF.

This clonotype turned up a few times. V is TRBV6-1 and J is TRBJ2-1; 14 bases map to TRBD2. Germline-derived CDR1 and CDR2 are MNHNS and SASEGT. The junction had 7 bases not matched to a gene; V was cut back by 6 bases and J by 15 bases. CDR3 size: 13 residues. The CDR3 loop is CASSPGTSGRSFF. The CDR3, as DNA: TGTGCCAGCAGCCCCGGGACTAGCGGGAGATCGTTCTTC.

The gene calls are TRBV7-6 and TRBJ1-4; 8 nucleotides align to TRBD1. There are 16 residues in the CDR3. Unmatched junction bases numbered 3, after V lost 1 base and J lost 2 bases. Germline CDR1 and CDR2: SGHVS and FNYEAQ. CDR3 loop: CASSLGNRGTNEKLFF. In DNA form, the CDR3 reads TGTGCCAGCAGCTTAGGGAACAGGGGGACTAATGAAAAACTGTTTTTT.

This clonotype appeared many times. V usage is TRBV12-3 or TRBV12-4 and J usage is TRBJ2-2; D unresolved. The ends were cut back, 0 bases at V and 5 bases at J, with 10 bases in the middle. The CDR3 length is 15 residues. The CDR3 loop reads CASSLARSRTGELFF. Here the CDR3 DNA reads TGTGCCAGCAGTTTAGCGCGGTCGAGGACCGGGGAGCTGTTTTTT.

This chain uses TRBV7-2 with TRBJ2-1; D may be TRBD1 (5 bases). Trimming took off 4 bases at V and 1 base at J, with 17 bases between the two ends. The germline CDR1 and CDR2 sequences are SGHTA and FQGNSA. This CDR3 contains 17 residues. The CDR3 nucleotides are TGTGCCAGCAGCTACAGGACCCCCTCTATATCCTACAATGAGCAGTTCTTC. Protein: CASSYRTPSISYNEQFF.

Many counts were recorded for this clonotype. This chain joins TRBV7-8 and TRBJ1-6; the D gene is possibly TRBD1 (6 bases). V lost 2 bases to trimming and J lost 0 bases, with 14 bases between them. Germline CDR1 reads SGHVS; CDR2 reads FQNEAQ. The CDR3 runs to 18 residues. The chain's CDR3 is CASSLTGRASSYNSPLHF. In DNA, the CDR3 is TGTGCCAGCAGCTTAACAGGGCGGGCTAGCTCCTATAATTCACCCCTCCACTTT.

The CDR3 sequence is CASSDDRGHNEQYF. CDR3 nucleotides: TGTGCCAGCAGCGACGACAGGGGGCACAACGAGCAGTACTTC. V is TRBV12-3 or TRBV12-4 and J is TRBJ2-7; 10 bases are shared with TRBD1. The CDR3 is 14 residues long. The V segment lost 6 bases and the J segment 5 bases; nucleotides outside the gene matches: 7.

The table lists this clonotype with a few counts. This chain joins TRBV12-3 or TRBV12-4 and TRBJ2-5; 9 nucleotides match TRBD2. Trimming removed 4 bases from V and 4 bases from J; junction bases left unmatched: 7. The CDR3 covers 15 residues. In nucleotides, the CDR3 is TGTGCCAGCAGTTCGAGAGCGGGAGGTGGAGAGACCCAGTACTTC. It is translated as CASSSRAGGGETQYF.

The CDR3 bases are TGTGCCAGCAGTCTCCTACAGGGGGCCGGCGGCTACACCTTC. This encodes CASSLLQGAGGYTF. The chain has TRBV27 and TRBJ1-2; TRBD1 agrees at 9 bases. The CDR3 is 14 amino acids. Per germline, CDR1 MNHEY and CDR2 SMNVEV (reference sequence). The trim removed 5 bases at V and 8 bases at J, leaving 9 bases unmatched.

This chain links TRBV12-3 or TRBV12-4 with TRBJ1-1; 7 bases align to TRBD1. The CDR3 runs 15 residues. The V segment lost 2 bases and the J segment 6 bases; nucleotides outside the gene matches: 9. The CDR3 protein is CASSLMPGGLAEAFF. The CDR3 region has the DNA TGTGCCAGCAGTTTAATGCCAGGGGGGTTGGCTGAAGCTTTCTTT.

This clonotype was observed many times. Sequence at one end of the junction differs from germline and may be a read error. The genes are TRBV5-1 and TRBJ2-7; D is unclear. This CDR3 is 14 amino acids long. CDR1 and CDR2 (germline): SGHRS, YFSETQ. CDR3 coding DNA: TGTGCCAGCAGCTTAGTTTCAGGCTCCTACGAGCAGTACTTC. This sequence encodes CASSLVSGSYEQYF.

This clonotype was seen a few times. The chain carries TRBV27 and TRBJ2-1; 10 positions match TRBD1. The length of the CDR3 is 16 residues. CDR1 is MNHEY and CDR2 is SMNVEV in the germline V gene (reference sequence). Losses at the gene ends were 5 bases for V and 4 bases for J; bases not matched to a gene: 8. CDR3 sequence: CASSNTGQGDYNEQFF. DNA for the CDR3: TGTGCCAGCAGTAACACCGGACAGGGGGATTACAATGAGCAGTTCTTC.

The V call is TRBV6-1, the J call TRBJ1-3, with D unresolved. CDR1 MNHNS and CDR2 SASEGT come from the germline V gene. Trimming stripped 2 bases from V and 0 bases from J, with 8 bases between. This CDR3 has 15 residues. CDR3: CASSEIGSSGNTIYF. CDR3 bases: TGTGCCAGCAGTGAAATAGGTAGCTCTGGAAACACCATATATTTT.

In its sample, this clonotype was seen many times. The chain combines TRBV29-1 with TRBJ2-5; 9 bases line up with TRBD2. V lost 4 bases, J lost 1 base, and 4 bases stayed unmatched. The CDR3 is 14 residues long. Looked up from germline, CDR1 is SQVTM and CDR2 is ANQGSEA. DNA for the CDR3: TGCAGCGTTGCCCTAGCGGGGAGCCAAGAGACCCAGTACTTC. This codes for CSVALAGSQETQYF. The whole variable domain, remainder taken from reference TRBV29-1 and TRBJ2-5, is SAVISQKPSRDICQRGTSLTIQCQVDSQVTMMFWYRQQPGQSLTLIATANQGSEATYESGFVIDKFPISRPNLTFSTLTVSNMSPEDSSIYLCSVALAGSQETQYFGPGTRLLVL.

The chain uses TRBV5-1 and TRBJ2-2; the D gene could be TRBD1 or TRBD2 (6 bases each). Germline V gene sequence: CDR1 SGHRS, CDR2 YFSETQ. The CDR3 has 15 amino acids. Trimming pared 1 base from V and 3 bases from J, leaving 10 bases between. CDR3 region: CASSLPGAHTGELFF. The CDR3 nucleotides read TGCGCCAGCAGCTTGCCGGGGGCCCACACCGGGGAGCTGTTTTTT.

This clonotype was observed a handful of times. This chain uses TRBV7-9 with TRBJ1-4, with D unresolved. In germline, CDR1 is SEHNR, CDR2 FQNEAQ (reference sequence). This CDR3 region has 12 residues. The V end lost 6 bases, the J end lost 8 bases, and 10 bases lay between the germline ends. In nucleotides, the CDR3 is TGTGCCAGCAGTCAAGCGACAGAAAAACTGTTTTTT. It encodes CASSQATEKLFF.

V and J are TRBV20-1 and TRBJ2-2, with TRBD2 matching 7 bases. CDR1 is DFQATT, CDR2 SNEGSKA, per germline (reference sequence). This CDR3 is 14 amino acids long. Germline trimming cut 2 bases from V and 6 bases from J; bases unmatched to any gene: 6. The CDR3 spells CSARQGTIPGELFF. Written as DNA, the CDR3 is TGCAGTGCTAGACAAGGGACTATCCCCGGGGAGCTGTTTTTT.

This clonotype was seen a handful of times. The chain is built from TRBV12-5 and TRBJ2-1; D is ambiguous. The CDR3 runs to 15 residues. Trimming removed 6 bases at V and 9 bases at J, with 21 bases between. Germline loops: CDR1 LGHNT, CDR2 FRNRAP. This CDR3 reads CASGFDGSGMGEQFF. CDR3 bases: TGTGCTAGTGGGTTCGACGGATCAGGAATGGGTGAGCAGTTCTTC.

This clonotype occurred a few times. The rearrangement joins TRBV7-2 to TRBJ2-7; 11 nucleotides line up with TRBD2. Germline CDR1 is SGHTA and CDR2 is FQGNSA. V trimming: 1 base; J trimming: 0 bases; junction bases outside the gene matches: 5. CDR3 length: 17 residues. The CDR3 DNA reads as TGTGCCAGCAGCTTAGTAGGGACTAGCGGATCCTCCTACGAGCAGTACTTC. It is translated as CASSLVGTSGSSYEQYF.

CDR3 DNA: TGTGCCAGCAGCGTAGGTGATATAATAGCCAAAAACATTCAGTACTTC. This sequence encodes CASSVGDIIAKNIQYF. J is TRBJ2-4 and V is TRBV9; D gene ambiguous. The germline V gene encodes CDR1 SGDLS and CDR2 YYNGEE. The V and J ends lost 0 bases and 0 bases respectively, with 10 bases between them. This CDR3 spans 16 amino acids.

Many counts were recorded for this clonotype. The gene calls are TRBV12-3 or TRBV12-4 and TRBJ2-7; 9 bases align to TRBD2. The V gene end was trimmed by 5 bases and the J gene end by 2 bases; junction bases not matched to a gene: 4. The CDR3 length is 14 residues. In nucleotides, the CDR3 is TGTGCCAGCAGTCTTGTAGCGGGAGCCTACGAGCAGTACTTC. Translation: CASSLVAGAYEQYF.

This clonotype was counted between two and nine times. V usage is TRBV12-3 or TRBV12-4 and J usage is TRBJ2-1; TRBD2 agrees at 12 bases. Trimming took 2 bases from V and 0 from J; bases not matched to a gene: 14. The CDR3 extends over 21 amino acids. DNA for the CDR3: TGTGCCAGCAGTTTATATACCGCCCCCGGACTAGCGGGACACTCCTACAATGAGCAGTTCTTC. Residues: CASSLYTAPGLAGHSYNEQFF.

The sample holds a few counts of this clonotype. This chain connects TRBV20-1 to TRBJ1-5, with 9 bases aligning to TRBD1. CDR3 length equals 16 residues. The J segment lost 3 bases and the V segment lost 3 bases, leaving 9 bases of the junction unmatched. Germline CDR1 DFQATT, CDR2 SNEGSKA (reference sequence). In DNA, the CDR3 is TGCAGTGCTAGGGCCGCCGGACAGGGGATCAATCAGCCCCAGCATTTT. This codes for CSARAAGQGINQPQHF.

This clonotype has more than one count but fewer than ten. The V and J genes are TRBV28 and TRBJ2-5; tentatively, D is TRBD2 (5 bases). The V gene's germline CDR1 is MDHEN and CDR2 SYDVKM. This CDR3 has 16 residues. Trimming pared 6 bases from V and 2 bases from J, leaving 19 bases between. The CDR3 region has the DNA TGTGCCAGCAGACCAATGTTGACAAGGGAGCAAGAGACCCAGTACTTC. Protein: CASRPMLTREQETQYF.